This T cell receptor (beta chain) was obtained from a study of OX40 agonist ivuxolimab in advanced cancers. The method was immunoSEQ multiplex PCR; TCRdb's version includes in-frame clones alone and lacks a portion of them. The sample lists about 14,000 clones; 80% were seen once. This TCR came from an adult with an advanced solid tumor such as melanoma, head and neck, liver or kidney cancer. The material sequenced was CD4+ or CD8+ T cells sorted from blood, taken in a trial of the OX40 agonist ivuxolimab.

The CDR3 is CASSSTDSANEKLFF. The CDR3 nucleotides read TGTGCCAGCAGCTCCACGGACAGCGCTAATGAAAAACTGTTTTTT. The gene calls are TRBV7-8 and TRBJ1-4, with D possibly matching TRBD1 (6 bases). Germline V gene data show CDR1 as SGHVS and CDR2 as FQNEAQ. The CDR3 has 15 residues. Trimming took off 4 bases at V and 3 bases at J, with 12 bases between the two ends.